This T cell receptor beta chain was captured by sequencing in a study of radiation and T cells in renal cell carcinoma. Overall study findings and caveats: Baseline intratumoral clonotype presence is unknown without pretreatment biopsies.

A note on this clone: Its antigen remains unknown.

The repertoire was sequenced with immunoSEQ multiplex PCR; TCRdb's copy has only in-frame clones and lacks some. The sample contains around 170,000 clones, around 90% of which appear only once. The V gene's germline CDR1 is SGHVS and CDR2 FQNEAQ. This CDR3 spans 14 amino acids. V lost 3 bases to trimming and J lost 8 bases; unmatched junction nucleotides: 4. Time point denoted: blood 4 weeks post-SBRT, at nephrectomy. Treatment in this sample: 15 Gy SBRT to primary tumor, nephrectomy 4 weeks later. The source is a woman aged 50 to 60 with renal cell carcinoma. The chain links TRBV7-8 to TRBJ1-2; 12 nucleotides agree with TRBD1. The sequencing used blood, collected from a patient whose treatment included radiotherapy and nephrectomy. CDR3 amino acids: CASSLGQGAGGYTF. Here the CDR3 DNA reads TGTGCCAGCAGCTTGGGACAGGGGGCGGGAGGCTACACCTTC. Combining the CDR3 with reference TRBV7-8 and TRBJ1-2 gives the whole variable domain GAGVSQSPRYKVAKRGQDVALRCDPISGHVSLFWYQQALGQGPEFLTYFQNEAQLDKSGLPSDRFFAERPEGSVSTLKIQRTQQEDSAVYLCASSLGQGAGGYTFGSGTRLTVV.